The count of the clone carrying this TCR beta chain is one. What it recognizes is unknown. The same CDR3 can be traced to other DNA sequences in this sample. Trimming cost V 3 bases and J 8 bases, with 13 bases left between them. The V gene's germline CDR1 is SQVTM and CDR2 ANQGSEA. The length of the CDR3 is 13 residues. The sample is drawn from a study of cytomegalovirus exposure and HLA in healthy donors. Study-wide points: Among TCR sequences, most were rare, though some public TCRs appeared in many donors. Analysis was carried out at a later point, and it linked a missense DCLRE1C variant to TCR beta V- and J-gene trimming. The HLA-A and HLA-B alleles of most subjects were reportedly predicted accurately from TCR beta sequences.

At sampling all donors were nominally healthy, likely with unrecorded immune exposures. PCR involved 60 Vbeta and 13 Jbeta primers. TCRdb's copy holds only in-frame clones and misses some; the assay was immunoSEQ multiplex PCR. Of approximately 150,000 clones in the sample, nearly 90% are singletons; the top ten hold around 0.54%. The sample comprised PBMCs. This chain links TRBV29-1 with TRBJ1-4; no clear D gene. The sequence derives from a middle-aged woman in good health and CMV-seronegative. The CDR3 protein is CSVDTGSGEKLFF. CDR3 nucleotide sequence: TGCAGCGTTGATACGGGGTCAGGCGAAAAACTGTTTTTT.